This TCR beta chain was observed in a study of T-cell memory formation after mild COVID-19. The V gene's germline CDR1 is MNHEY and CDR2 SVGEGT. This CDR3 spans 15 amino acids. J gave up 8 bases and V 2 bases, and 9 bases lay outside the gene matches. TCRdb analysed the 5' RACE reads with MiXCR anew, one entry per CDR3 protein. The sample consists of about 110,000 distinct CDR3 sequences, roughly 19% of them appearing once. The genes are TRBV6-2 or TRBV6-3 and TRBJ2-1; 7 bases line up with TRBD1. Sequenced sample: PBMCs or a T cell subset sorted from them (not recorded which). The origin of this receptor is a man aged 18-30 years who had mild COVID-19 (a few samples of this study predate the infection). Cell type and time point are not known. CDR3 amino acids: CASSYGVQGMYEQFF. DNA for the CDR3: TGTGCCAGCAGTTACGGCGTACAGGGGATGTATGAGCAGTTCTTC.